This TCR beta chain was captured in a study of blood T cell repertoires in COVID-19. Repertoires were generated with immunoSEQ multiplex PCR, while TCRdb's copy carries only in-frame clones and drops some. The sample records more than 100,000 clones, about 80% being singletons. From germline, CDR1 is LNHDA and CDR2 SQIVND (reference sequence). The CDR3 is made up of 16 amino acids. After removal of 4 bases from V and 3 bases from J, the junction contained 9 bases not matched to a gene. The sample comprised peripheral blood. V usage is TRBV19 and J usage is TRBJ2-7; TRBD1 aligns across 10 bases. This sequence was found in a man aged 60 to 69 with active or convalescent COVID-19. CDR3 coding DNA: TGTGCCAGTAGTACCACTCGACAGGGGGCGTACTACGAGCAGTACTTC. Amino acids: CASSTTRQGAYYEQYF.